The clone carrying this TCR beta chain came up many times. The sequenced template was RNA, covering the TCR beta CDR3 region. RT-PCR with HTBI primers came first, then second-round multiplex PCR. TCRdb used MiXCR to reprocess the multiplex PCR reads, holding one entry per CDR3 protein. The sample has about 400,000 distinct CDR3 sequences, 21% seen once; the top ten hold 2.5% to 3.5%. The sample is drawn from a study of Graves' ophthalmopathy and Graves' hyperthyroidism. The V end lost 7 bases, the J end lost 3 bases, and 10 bases lay between the germline ends. Germline CDR1 and CDR2: SNHLY and FYNNEI. The CDR3 spans 13 residues.

The sequenced material came from peripheral blood. The sequence came from a young woman with stable Graves' hyperthyroidism. This chain links TRBV2 with TRBJ1-3; tentative D call: TRBD1 (5 bases). Written as DNA, the CDR3 is TGTGCCAGCACTGGGACCGTTGGAAACACCATATATTTT. Protein: CASTGTVGNTIYF.